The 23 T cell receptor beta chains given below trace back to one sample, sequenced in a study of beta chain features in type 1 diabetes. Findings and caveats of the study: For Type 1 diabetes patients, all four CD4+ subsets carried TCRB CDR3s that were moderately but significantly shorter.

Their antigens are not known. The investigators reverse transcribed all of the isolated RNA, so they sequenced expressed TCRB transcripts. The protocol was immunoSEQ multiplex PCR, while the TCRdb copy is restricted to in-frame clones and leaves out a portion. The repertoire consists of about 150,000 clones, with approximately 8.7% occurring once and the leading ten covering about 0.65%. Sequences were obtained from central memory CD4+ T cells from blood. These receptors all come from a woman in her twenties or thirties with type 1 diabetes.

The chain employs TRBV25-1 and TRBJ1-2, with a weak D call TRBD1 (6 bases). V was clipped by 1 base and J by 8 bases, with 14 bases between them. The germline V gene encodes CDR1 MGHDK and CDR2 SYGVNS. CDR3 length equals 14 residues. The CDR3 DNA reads TGTGCCAGCAGTGAATCGGGACGGGGGGCCGGCTACACCTTC. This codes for CASSESGRGAGYTF.

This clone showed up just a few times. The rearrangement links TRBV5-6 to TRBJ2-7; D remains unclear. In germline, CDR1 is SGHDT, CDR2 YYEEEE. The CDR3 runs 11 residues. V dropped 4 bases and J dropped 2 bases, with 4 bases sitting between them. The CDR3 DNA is TGTGCCAGCAGCATCGCCTACGAGCAGTACTTC. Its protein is CASSIAYEQYF.

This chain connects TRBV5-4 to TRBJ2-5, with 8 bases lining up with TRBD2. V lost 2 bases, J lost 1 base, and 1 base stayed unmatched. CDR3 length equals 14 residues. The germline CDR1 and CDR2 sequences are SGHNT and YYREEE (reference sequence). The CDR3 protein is CASSLAGAQETQYF. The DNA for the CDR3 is TGTGCCAGCAGCTTAGCGGGAGCCCAAGAGACCCAGTACTTC.

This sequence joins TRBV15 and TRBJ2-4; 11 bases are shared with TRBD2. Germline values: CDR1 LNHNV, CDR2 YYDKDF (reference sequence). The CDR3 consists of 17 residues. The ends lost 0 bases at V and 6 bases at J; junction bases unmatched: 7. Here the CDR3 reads CATSRELAGADGNIQYF. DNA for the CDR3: TGTGCCACCAGCAGAGAACTAGCGGGAGCGGACGGAAACATTCAGTACTTC. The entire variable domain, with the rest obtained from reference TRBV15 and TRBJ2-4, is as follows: DAMVIQNPRYQVTQFGKPVTLSCSQTLNHNVMYWYQQKSSQAPKLLFHYYDKDFNNEADTPDNFQSRRPNTSFCFLDIRSPGLGDTAMYLCATSRELAGADGNIQYFGAGTRLSVL.

The CDR3 DNA reads TGTGCCAGTTCGGACAGAGACGAGCAGTACTTC. It is translated as CASSDRDEQYF. The V call is TRBV19, the J call TRBJ2-7; possible D gene TRBD1, 6 bases. Germline V gene data show CDR1 as LNHDA and CDR2 as SQIVND (reference sequence). The CDR3 is made up of 11 amino acids. Trimming pared 8 bases from V and 5 bases from J, leaving 10 bases between.

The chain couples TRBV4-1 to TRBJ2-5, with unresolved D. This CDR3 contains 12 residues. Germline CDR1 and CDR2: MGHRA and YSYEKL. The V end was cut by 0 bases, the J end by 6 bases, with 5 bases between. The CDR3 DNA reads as TGCGCCAGCAGCCAAGATATTCAGACCCAGTACTTC. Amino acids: CASSQDIQTQYF.

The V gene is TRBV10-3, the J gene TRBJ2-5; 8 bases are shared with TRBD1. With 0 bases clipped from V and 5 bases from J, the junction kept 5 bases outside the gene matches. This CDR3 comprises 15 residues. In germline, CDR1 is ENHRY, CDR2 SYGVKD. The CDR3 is CAISESWGTGETQYF. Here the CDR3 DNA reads TGTGCCATCAGTGAGTCATGGGGGACAGGCGAGACCCAGTACTTC.

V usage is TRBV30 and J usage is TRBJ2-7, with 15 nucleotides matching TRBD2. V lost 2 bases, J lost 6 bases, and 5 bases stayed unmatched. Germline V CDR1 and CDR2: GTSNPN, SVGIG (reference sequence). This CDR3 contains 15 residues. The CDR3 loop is CAWSTPGLAGGEQYF. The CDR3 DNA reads TGTGCCTGGAGTACACCGGGACTAGCGGGAGGCGAGCAGTACTTC.

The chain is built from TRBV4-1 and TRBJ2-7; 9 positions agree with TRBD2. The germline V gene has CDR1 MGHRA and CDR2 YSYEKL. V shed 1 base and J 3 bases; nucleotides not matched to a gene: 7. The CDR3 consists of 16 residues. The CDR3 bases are TGCGCCAGCAGCCAAGGGTATAGCGGGAGCAACTACGAGCAGTACTTC. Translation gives CASSQGYSGSNYEQYF.

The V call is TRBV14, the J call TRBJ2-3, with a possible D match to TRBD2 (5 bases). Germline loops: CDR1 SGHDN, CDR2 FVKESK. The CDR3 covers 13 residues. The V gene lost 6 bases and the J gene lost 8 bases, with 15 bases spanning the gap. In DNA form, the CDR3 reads TGTGCCAGCAGTAAGCAGGCGGGTGGTACGCAGTATTTT. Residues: CASSKQAGGTQYF.

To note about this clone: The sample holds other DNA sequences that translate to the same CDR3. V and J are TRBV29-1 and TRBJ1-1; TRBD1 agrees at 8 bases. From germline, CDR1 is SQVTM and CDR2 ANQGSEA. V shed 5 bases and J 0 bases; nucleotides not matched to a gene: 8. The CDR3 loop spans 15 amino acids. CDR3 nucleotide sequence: TGCAGCGTTTCAGGGGGCTGGGGAATGAACACTGAAGCTTTCTTT. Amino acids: CSVSGGWGMNTEAFF.

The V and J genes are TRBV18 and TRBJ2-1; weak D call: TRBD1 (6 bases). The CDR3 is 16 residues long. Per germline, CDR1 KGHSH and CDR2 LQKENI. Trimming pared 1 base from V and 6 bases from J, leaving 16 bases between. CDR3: CASSPQQGHTRNEQFF. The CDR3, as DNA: TGTGCCAGCTCACCACAGCAGGGACACACACGCAATGAGCAGTTCTTC.

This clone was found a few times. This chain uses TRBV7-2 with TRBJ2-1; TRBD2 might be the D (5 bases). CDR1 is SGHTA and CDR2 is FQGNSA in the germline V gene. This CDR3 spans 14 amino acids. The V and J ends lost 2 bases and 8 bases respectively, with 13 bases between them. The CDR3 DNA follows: TGTGCCAGCAGCTTAACGATCAGAGGGTATGAGCAGTTCTTC. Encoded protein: CASSLTIRGYEQFF.

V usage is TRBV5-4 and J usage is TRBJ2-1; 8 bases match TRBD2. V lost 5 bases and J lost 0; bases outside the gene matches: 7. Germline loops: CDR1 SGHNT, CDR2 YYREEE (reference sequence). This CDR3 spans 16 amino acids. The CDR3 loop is CASSSPTSGSYNEQFF. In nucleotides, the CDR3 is TGTGCCAGCAGTTCTCCTACTAGCGGCTCCTACAATGAGCAGTTCTTC.

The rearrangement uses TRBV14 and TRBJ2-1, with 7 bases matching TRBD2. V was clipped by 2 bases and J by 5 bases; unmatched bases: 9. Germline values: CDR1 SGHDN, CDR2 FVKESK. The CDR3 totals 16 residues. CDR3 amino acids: CASSQTFASGNNEQFF. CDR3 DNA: TGTGCCAGCAGCCAAACTTTCGCTAGCGGCAACAATGAGCAGTTCTTC.

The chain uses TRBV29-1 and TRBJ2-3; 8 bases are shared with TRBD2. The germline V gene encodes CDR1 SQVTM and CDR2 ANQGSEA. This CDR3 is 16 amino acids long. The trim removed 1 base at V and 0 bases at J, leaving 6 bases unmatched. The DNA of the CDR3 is TGCAGCGTTGAAGGGGCTAGCGGGTCTAGCACAGATACGCAGTATTTT. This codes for CSVEGASGSSTDTQYF.

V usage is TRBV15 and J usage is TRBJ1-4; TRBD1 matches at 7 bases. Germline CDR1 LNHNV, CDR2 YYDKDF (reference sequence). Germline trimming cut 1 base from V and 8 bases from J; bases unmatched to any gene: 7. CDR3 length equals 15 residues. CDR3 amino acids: CATSRARGAREKLFF. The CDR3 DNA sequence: TGTGCCACCAGCAGAGCCAGGGGGGCGCGAGAAAAACTGTTTTTT.

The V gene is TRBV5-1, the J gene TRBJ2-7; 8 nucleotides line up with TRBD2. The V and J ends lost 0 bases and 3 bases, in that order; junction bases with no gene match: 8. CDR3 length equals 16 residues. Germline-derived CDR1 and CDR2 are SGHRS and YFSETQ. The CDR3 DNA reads TGCGCCAGCAGCTTGGGACTAGCGAGAACTATCTACGAGCAGTACTTC. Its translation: CASSLGLARTIYEQYF.

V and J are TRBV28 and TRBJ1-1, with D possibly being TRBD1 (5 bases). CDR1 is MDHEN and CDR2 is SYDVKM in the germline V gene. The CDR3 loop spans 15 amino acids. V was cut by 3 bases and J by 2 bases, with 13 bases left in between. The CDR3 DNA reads TGTGCCAGCAGTTTGAAAATCACAGGAAACACTGAAGCTTTCTTT. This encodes CASSLKITGNTEAFF.

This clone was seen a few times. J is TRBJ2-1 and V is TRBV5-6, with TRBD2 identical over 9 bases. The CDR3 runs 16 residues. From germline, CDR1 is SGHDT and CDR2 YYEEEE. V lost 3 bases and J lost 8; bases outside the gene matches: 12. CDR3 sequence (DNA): TGTGCCAGCAGCTCCCTCGCGCGGGAGGGCCGCGATGAGCAGTTCTTC. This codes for CASSSLAREGRDEQFF.

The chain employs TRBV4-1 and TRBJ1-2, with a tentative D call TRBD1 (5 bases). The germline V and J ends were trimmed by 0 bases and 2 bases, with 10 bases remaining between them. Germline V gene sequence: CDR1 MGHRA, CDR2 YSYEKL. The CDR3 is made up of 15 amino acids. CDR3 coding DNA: TGCGCCAGCAGCCAAGAAGCAGGGAAGAACTATGGCTACACCTTC. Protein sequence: CASSQEAGKNYGYTF.

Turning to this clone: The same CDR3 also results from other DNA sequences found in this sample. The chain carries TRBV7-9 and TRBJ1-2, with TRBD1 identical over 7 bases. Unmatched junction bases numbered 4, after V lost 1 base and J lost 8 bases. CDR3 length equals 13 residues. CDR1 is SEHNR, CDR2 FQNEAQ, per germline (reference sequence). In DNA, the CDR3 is TGTGCCAGCAGCTTAGAAGGGGGCGGCGGCTACACCTTC. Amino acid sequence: CASSLEGGGGYTF.

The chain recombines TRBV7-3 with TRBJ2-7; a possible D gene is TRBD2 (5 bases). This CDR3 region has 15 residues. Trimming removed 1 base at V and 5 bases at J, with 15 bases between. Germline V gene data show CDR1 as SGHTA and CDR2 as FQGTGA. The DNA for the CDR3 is TGTGCCAGCAGCTTAAGTGGAACAGAGGGAGACGAGCAGTACTTC. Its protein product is CASSLSGTEGDEQYF.